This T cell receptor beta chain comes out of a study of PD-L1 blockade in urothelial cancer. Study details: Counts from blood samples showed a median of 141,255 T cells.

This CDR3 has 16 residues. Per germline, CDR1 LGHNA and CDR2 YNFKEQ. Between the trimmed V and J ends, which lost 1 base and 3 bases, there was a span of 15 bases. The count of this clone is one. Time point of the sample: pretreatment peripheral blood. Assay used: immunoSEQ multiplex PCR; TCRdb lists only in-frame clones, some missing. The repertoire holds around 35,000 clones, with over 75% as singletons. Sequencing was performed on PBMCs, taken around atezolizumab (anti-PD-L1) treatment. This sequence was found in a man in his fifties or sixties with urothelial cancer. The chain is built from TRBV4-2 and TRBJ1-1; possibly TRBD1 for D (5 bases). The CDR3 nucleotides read TGTGCCAGCAGCCAAGGTGAAGGGGCGCACGACACTGAAGCTTTCTTT. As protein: CASSQGEGAHDTEAFF.